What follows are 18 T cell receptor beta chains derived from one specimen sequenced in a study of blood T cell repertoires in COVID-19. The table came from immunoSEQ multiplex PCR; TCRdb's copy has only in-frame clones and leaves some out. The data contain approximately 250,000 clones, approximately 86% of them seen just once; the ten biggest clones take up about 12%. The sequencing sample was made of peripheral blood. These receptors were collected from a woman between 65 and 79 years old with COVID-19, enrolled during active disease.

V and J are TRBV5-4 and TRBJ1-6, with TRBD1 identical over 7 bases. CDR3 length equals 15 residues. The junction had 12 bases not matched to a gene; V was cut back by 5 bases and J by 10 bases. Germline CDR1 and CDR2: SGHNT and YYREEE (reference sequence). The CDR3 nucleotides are TGTGCCAGCAGTCTACCCGGGACAGAGGGGTCACCCCTCCACTTT. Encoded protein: CASSLPGTEGSPLHF.

CDR3 sequence (DNA): TGCAGCGTTCTGCCCAGCAGGGCTGGAAACACCATATATTTT. Residues: CSVLPSRAGNTIYF. V usage is TRBV29-1 and J usage is TRBJ1-3; a weak D match, TRBD1 (5 bases). Germline-derived CDR1 and CDR2 are SQVTM and ANQGSEA. Trimming stripped 5 bases from V and 2 bases from J, with 13 bases between. The CDR3 length is 14 residues.

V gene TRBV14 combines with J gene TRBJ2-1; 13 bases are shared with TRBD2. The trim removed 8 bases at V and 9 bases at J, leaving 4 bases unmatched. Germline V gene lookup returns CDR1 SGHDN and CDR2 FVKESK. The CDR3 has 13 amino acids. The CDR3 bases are TGTGCCAGCGCGACTAGCGGGGGGTCTGAGCAGTTCTTC. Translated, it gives CASATSGGSEQFF. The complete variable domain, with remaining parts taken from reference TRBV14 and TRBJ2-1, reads EAGVTQFPSHSVIEKGQTVTLRCDPISGHDNLYWYRRVMGKEIKFLLHFVKESKQDESGMPNNRFLAERTGGTYSTLKVQPAELEDSGVYFCASATSGGSEQFFGPGTRLTVL.

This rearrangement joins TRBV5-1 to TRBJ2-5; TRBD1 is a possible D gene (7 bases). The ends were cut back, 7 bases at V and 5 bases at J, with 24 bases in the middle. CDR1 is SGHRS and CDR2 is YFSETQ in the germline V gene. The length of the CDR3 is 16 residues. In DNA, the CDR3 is TGCGCCAGCCAGACCGGGCAGGGGGGCTTTAGGGAGACCCAGTACTTC. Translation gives CASQTGQGGFRETQYF.

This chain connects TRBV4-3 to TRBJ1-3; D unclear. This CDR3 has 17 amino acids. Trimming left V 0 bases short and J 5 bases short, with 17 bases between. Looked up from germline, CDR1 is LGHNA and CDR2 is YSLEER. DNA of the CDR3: TGCGCCAGCAGCCAAGAGTCGTTTAAGTTTAGTCGAAACACCATATATTTT. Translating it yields CASSQESFKFSRNTIYF.

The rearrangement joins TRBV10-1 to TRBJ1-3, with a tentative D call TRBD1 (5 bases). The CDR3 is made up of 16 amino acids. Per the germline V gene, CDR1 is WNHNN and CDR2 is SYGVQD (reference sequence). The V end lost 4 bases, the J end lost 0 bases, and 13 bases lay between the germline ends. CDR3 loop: CASSAGRGPSGNTIYF. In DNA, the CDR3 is TGCGCCAGCAGTGCAGGGCGGGGACCCTCTGGAAACACCATATATTTT.

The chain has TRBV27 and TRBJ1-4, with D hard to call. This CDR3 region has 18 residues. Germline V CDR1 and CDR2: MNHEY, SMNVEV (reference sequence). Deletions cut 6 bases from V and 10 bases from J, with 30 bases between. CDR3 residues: CASSPVGRASTTSRKLFF. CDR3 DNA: TGTGCCAGCAGCCCCGTAGGAAGGGCTTCGACTACGAGCCGAAAACTGTTTTTT.

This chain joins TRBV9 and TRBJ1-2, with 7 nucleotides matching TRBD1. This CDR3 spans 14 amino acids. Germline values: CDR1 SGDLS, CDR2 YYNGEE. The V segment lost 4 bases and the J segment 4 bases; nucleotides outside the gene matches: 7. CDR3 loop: CASSPGTDAYGYTF. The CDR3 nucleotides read TGTGCCAGCAGCCCGGGGACAGACGCCTATGGCTACACCTTC. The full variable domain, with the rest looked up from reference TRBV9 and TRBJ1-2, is DSGVTQTPKHLITATGQRVTLRCSPRSGDLSVYWYQQSLDQGLQFLIQYYNGEERAKGNILERFSAQQFPDLHSELNLSSLELGDSALYFCASSPGTDAYGYTFGSGTRLTVV.

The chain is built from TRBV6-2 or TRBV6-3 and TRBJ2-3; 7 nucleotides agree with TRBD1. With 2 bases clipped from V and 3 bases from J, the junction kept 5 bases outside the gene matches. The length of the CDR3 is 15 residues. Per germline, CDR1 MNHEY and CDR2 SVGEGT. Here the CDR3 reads CASSYATGMTDTQYF. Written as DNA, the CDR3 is TGTGCCAGCAGTTACGCGACAGGGATGACAGATACGCAGTATTTT.

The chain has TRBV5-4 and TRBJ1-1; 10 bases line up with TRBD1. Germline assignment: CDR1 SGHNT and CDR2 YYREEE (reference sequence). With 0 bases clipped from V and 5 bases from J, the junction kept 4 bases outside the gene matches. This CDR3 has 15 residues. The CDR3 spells CASSLAGQGWTEAFF. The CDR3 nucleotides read TGTGCCAGCAGCTTGGCGGGACAGGGGTGGACTGAAGCTTTCTTT.

This CDR3 is CAWSFISGNTIYF. CDR3 bases: TGTGCCTGGAGCTTTATTTCTGGAAACACCATATATTTT. V usage is TRBV30 and J usage is TRBJ1-3; D gene ambiguous. This CDR3 has 13 amino acids. The V gene lost 3 bases and the J gene lost 1 base, with 7 bases spanning the gap. From germline, CDR1 is GTSNPN and CDR2 SVGIG (reference sequence).

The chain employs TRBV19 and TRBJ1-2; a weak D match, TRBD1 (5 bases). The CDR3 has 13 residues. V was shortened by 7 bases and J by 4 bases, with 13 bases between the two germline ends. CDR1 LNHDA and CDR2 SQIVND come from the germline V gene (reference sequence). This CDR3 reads CASNPFDSYGYTF. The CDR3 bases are TGTGCCAGTAACCCATTTGACAGCTATGGCTACACCTTC.

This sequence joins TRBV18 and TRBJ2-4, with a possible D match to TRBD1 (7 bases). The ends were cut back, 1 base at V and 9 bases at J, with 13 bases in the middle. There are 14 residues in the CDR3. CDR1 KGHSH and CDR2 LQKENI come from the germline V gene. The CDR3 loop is CASSPQQGRGIQYF. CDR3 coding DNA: TGTGCCAGCTCACCACAACAGGGGCGGGGCATTCAGTACTTC.

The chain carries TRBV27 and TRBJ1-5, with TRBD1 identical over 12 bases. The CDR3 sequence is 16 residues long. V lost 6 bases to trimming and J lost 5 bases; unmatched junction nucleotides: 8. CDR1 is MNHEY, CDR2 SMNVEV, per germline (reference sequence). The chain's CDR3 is CASSRIGTGGHQPQHF. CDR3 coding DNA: TGTGCCAGCAGCCGAATTGGGACAGGGGGCCATCAGCCCCAGCATTTT.

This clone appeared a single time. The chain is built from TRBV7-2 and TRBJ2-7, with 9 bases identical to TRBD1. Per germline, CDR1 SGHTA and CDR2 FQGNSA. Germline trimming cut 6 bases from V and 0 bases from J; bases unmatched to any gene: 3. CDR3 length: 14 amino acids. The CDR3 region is CASRLDRGSYEQYF. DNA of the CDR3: TGTGCCAGCAGACTGGACAGGGGCTCCTACGAGCAGTACTTC.

The CDR3 is CASSDLQGAGNTIYF. The CDR3 nucleotides are TGTGCCAGCAGTGATCTTCAGGGGGCTGGAAACACCATATATTTT. The chain employs TRBV6-1 and TRBJ1-3, with 7 nucleotides matching TRBD1. The CDR3 is 15 amino acids. CDR1 MNHNS and CDR2 SASEGT come from the germline V gene. Trimming removed 3 bases from V and 2 bases from J; junction bases left unmatched: 4.

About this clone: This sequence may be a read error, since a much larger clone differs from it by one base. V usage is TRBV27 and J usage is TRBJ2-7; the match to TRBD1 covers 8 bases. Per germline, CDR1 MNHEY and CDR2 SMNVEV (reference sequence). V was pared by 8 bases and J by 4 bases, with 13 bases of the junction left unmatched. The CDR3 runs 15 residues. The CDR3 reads CASAHSPGGLYEQYF. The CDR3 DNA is TGTGCCAGCGCCCACAGCCCAGGGGGCTTGTACGAGCAGTACTTC.

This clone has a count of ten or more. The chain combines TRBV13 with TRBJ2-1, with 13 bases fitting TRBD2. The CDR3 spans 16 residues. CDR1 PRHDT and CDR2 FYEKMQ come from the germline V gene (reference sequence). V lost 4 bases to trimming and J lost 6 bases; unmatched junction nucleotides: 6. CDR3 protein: CASSSVTSGGANEQFF. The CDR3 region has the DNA TGTGCCAGCAGCTCGGTCACTAGCGGGGGGGCCAATGAGCAGTTCTTC.